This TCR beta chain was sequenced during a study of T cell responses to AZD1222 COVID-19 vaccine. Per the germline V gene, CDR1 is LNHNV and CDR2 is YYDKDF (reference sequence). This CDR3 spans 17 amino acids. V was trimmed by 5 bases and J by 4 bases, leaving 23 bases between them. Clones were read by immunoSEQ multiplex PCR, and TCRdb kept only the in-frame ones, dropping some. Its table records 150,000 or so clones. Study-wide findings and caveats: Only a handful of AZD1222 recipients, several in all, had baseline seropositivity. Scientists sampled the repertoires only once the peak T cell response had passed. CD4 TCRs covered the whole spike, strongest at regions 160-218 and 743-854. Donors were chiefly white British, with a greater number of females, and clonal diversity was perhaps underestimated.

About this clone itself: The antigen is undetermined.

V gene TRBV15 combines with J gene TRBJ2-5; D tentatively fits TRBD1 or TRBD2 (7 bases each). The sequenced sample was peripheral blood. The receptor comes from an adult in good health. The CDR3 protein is CATSPLIVRGGRETQYF. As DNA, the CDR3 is TGTGCCACCAGCCCTCTAATTGTCAGGGGGGGGCGAGAGACCCAGTACTTC.